Described below is a single T cell receptor (beta chain) sequence and its context. Per the original data handling: Nucleated cell counts were estimated from reference gene primer amplification. The repertoire was sequenced with immunoSEQ multiplex PCR; TCRdb's copy has only in-frame clones and lacks some. For V, J and clone size, that table is used; D and trimming come from the DNA. Of approximately 100,000 clones in the sample, about 85% were seen once. The source of the sample is a study of blood T cell repertoires in COVID-19. Study overall: Whether acute or convalescent, the COVID-19 samples came from the United States, Italy and Spain. From T cells, B-cell-depleted T cells, or PBMCs came the material, which was cDNA or gDNA.

The CDR3 is 14 residues long. V dropped 0 bases and J dropped 7 bases, with 12 bases sitting between them. CDR1 is LGHNA and CDR2 is YNFKEQ in the germline V gene. Material for sequencing was peripheral blood. The receptor's source is a human donor in a cohort sampled during active COVID-19. V gene TRBV4-2 combines with J gene TRBJ1-2, with D possibly being TRBD1 (5 bases). For the CDR3, the DNA is TGTGCCAGCAGCCAAGATCTGGGGGGGTTTGGCTACACCTTC. As protein: CASSQDLGGFGYTF.